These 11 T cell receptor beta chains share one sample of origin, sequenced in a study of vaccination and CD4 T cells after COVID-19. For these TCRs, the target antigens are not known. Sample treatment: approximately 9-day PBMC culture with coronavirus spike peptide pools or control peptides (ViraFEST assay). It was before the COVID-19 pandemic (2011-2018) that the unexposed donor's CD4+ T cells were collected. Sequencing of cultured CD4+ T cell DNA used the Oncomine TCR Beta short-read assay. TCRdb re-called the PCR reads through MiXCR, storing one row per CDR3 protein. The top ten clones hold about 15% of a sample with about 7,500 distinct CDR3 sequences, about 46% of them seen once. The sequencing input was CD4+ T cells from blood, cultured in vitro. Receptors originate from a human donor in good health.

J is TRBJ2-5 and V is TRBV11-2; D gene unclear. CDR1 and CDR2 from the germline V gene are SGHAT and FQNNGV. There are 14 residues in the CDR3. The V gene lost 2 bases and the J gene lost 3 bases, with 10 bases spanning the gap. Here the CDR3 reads CASSLRPMKETQYF. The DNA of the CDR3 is TGTGCCAGCAGCTTAAGGCCCATGAAAGAGACCCAGTACTTC.

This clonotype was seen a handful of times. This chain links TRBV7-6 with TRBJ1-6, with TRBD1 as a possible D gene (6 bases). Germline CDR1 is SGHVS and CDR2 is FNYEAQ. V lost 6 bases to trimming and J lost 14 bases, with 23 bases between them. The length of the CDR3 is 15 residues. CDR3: CASSKSDSRNGALHF. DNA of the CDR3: TGTGCCAGCAGTAAATCGGACAGCCGGAATGGGGCCCTCCACTTT.

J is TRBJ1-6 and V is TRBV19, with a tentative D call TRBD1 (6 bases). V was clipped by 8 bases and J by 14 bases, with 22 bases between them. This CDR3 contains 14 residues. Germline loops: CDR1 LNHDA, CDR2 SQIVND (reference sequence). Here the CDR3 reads CASRSGTSVLSLHF. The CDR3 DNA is TGTGCCAGTCGCTCCGGGACATCCGTTCTGTCCCTCCACTTT.

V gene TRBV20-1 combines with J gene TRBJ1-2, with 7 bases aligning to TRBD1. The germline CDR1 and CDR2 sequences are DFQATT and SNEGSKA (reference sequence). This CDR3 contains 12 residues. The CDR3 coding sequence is TGCGGAGCCGGGACAGCAAACTATGGCTACACCTTC. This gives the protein CGAGTANYGYTF.

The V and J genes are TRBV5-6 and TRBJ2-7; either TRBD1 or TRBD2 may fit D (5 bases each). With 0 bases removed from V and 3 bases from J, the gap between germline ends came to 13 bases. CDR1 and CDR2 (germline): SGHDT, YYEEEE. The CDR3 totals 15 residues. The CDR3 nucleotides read TGTGCCAGCAGCTTGGCCGGGGCTAGCAGCTACGAGCAGTACTTC. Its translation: CASSLAGASSYEQYF.

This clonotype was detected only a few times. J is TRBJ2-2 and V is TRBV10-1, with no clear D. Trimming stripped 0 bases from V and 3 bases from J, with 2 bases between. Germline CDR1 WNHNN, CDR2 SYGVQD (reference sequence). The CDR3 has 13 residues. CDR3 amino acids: CASSESDTGELFF. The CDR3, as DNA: TGCGCCAGCAGTGAGTCGGACACCGGGGAGCTGTTTTTT.

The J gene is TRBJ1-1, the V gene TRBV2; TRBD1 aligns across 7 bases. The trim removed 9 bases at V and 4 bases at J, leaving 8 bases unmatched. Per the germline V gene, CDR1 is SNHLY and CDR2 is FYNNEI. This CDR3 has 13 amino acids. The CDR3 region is CASSGTDGTEAFF. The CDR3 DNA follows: TGTGCCAGTTCCGGGACAGACGGCACTGAAGCTTTCTTT.

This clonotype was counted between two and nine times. CDR3 amino acids: CSAKIQATGELFF. CDR3 coding DNA: TGCAGTGCTAAAATTCAGGCCACCGGGGAGCTGTTTTTT. This rearrangement joins TRBV20-1 to TRBJ2-2; D gene ambiguous. Between the trimmed V and J ends, which lost 4 bases and 4 bases, there was a span of 10 bases. The germline CDR1 and CDR2 sequences are DFQATT and SNEGSKA (reference sequence). The CDR3 is 13 amino acids.

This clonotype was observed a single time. CDR3 sequence: CATTPIGLQSTEWDEQYF. The CDR3 bases are TGTGCCACCACCCCAATAGGTCTACAGTCAACCGAGTGGGACGAGCAGTACTTC. The genes are TRBV15 and TRBJ2-7, with D unresolved. V shed 7 bases and J shed 5 bases, with 30 bases lying between them. Germline CDR1 and CDR2: LNHNV and YYDKDF (reference sequence). This CDR3 contains 18 residues.

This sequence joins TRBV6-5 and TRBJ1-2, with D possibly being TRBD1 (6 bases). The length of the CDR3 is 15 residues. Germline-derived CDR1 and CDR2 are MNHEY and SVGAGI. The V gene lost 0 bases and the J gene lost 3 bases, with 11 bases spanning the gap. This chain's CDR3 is CASSYSDSSYYGYTF. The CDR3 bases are TGTGCCAGCAGTTACTCGGACAGTTCCTACTATGGCTACACCTTC.

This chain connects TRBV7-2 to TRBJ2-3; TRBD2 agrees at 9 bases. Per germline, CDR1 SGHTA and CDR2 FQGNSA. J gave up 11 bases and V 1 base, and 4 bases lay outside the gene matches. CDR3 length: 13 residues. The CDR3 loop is CASSLGGGAQQYF. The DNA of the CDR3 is TGTGCCAGCAGCTTAGGCGGGGGGGCCCAGCAGTATTTT. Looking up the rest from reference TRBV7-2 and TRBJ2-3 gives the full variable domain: GAGVSQSPSNKVTEKGKDVELRCDPISGHTALYWYRQSLGQGLEFLIYFQGNSAPDKSGLPSDRFSAERTGGSVSTLTIQRTQQEDSAVYLCASSLGGGAQQYFGPGTRLTVL.